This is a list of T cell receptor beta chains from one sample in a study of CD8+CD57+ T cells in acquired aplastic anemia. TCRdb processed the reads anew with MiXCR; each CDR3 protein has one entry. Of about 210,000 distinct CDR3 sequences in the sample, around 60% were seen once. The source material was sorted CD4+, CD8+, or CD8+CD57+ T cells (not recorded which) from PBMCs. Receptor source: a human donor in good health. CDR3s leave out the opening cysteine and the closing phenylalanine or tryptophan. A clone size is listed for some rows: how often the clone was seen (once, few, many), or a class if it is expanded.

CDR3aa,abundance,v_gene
ASTHRGQYEQY,-,TRBV2
ASSLAGRDKETQY,-,TRBV9
ASSQEPNTEAF,-,TRBV7-7
ASSQDLSGRLYEQY,-,TRBV7-9
ASSSPLSYEQY,-,TRBV5-4
AISESEGGYEQY,few,TRBV10-3
ASSTYVGTSSYEQY,many,TRBV6-5
ASSQEPDRGHTGELF,-,TRBV4-3
ASSPGVVVGSGEQF,-,TRBV5-1
ASSEDRDSYNEQF,many,TRBV9
ASSEDRLALYRQF,-,TRBV7-2
ASSQGDRKNSPLH,few,TRBV7-2
ASSESAGGTDTQY,many,TRBV6-4
ASSYDRGSYNEQF,-,TRBV19
ASSSLLAGDQETQY,many,TRBV7-8
ASSASRGLKGELF,few,TRBV4-1
ASGEQAAYNEQF,many,TRBV6-4
ASSVEPHSGGTYEQY,-,TRBV9
ASSSGGTSGQETQY,-,TRBV5-6
ATSDFTRDQETQY,-,TRBV24-1
ATSGGGQGNPEQY,once,TRBV15
ASSDRAIYNEQF,once,TRBV10-1
ATSRGQEYTEAF,-,TRBV15
ASSPGGTYEQY,many,TRBV11-2
ASSEDWTVNQPQH,-,TRBV6-1
ASGAGTGQETQY,-,TRBV2
ASSADGRDTGELF,-,TRBV24-1
ASSFSTTGGYGYT,once,TRBV5-4
ASSEGLTDTQY,-,TRBV5-1
ASSRDRPDTQY,few,TRBV6-5
ASSGLQEKNGYT,many,TRBV5-1
SARGQANTEAF,-,TRBV20-1